This T cell receptor (beta chain) is from a study of control samples from healthy donors and cancer patients. The CDR3 contains 13 residues. Germline V lookup: CDR1 SGHTS, CDR2 YDEGEE. Trimming took 0 bases from V and 4 from J, leaving 8 bases between them. Here immunoSEQ multiplex PCR was the method, and the copy in TCRdb shows in-frame clones only, minus some. The sample contains roughly 130,000 clones, around nine tenths of which appear only once. This TCR derives from a man aged 18-30 years in good health. Material for sequencing was blood. This chain uses TRBV5-8 with TRBJ2-7; D is unresolved. This CDR3 is CASSLGSTYEQYF. The CDR3 nucleotides read TGTGCCAGCAGCTTGGGGTCCACTTACGAGCAGTACTTC.